This TCR beta chain is drawn from a study of T cells expressing NK-cell markers (dated by TCRdb to 2020 to 2022). Regarding the research as a whole: Three sorted T-cell subsets (CD3+CD56+NKG2C+, CD3+CD56+NKG2C- and CD3+CD56-NKG2C+) from eight donors had their TCR beta-chain repertoires profiled. Randomly selected healthy volunteers, three men and five women, were used as the eight sequenced donors. Among the eight sequenced donors, only one was HCMV-seronegative, while the other seven were HCMV-seropositive. Sequencing of the libraries produced 2 x 150 bp reads on Illumina HiSeq 2000/2500, MiSeq or NextSeq. The research as a whole found: Whether the expanded NKG2C-expressing T cell clones were specific for HCMV antigens remained unclear. For more than 5 donors, the dominant CD3+CD56+NKG2C+ clonotypes were among the top 10 CD8+ clonotypes and accounted for roughly 1.0-7.5% of CD8+ T cells. Those dominant clonotypes were again the most abundant among CD3+CD56-NKG2C+ cells in several donors, at about 28.3-65%.

A commercial ELISA kit detecting HCMV-specific IgG in serum was used to determine HCMV serostatus. Ficoll density gradient centrifugation was used to isolate peripheral blood mononuclear cells from blood. Reads for this sample came from an Illumina HiSeq 2000. The TCR beta cDNA libraries were made using 5'RACE template switching, a step that added both a universal primer site and unique molecular identifiers. Synthesis of cDNA was primed from the TCR beta constant segment and was followed by two consecutive PCR amplification steps. As for the original processing: MIGEC handled demultiplexing of the reads and grouping by UMI, while MiTCR was used to assemble and quantify clonotypes. To remove erroneous sequences, TCR cDNA sequences were retained only when supported by two or more reads. The tcR package was used for downstream repertoire analysis, and clonotypes were matched between fractions using CDR3 nucleotide sequence together with V segment. VDJmatch was used to annotate antigen specificity against VDJdb, with one amino acid substitution in CDR3 allowed. The reads went through TCRdb reprocessing, and each CDR3 protein sequence gets one entry with no DNA. Here the V and J calls rest on TCRdb's processing, not on the authors' analysis. This sample's records show about 430,000 distinct CDR3 sequences. About 1.5% of the sample is in the top ten clones.

Via the germline V gene, CDR1 is SGHAT and CDR2 FQNNGV. Including the terminal cysteine and phenylalanine, the CDR3 comprises 15 residues. Only the protein is available. Of note for this clonotype: Its antigen remains unidentified.

In this chain, TRBV11-2 is recombined with TRBJ2-7; as DNA is missing, the TRBD1 call by TCRdb cannot be tested. This receptor was obtained from a woman in her 50s in good health. Donor details come from another sample of the same person, matched by shared clones. Source material: blood T cells: a sorted CD56 or NKG2C T cell subset, CD4+ or CD8+ T cells, or bulk PBMC T cells (not recorded which). The CDR3 region: CASSPLRGGPHEQYF.